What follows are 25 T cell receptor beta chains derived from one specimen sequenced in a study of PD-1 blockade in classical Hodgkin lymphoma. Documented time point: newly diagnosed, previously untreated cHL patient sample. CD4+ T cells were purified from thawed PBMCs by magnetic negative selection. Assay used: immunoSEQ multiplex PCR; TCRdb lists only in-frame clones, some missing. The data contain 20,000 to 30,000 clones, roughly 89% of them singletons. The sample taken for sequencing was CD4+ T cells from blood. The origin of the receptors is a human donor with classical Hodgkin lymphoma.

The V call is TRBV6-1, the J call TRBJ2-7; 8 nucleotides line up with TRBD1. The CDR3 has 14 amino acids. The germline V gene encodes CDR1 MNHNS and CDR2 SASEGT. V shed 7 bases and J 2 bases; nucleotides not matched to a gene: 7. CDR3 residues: CASTPDRATYEQYF. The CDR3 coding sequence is TGTGCCAGCACCCCGGACAGGGCAACCTACGAGCAGTACTTC.

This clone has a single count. The DNA for the CDR3 is TGTGCCAGCAGCTTAGTATGGCGGGGGGCGAACACCGGGGAGCTGTTTTTT. Encoded protein: CASSLVWRGANTGELFF. The chain combines TRBV11-2 with TRBJ2-2; 8 bases match TRBD2. V trimming: 1 base; J trimming: 0 bases; junction bases outside the gene matches: 4. The germline CDR1 and CDR2 sequences are SGHAT and FQNNGV. This CDR3 spans 17 amino acids.

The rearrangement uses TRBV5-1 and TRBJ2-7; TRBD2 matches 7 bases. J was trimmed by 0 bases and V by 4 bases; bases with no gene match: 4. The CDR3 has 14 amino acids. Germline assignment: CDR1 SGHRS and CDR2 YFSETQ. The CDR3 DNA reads TGCGCCAGCAGCGGGACGGGGGGCTCCTACGAGCAGTACTTC. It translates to CASSGTGGSYEQYF.

CDR3 sequence (DNA): TGTGCCAGCAGTGGACTAGCGGGGGGGCGCACAGATACGCAGTATTTT. Translating it yields CASSGLAGGRTDTQYF. The chain couples TRBV6-1 to TRBJ2-3; 14 nucleotides match TRBD2. V lost 4 bases to trimming and J lost 1 base; unmatched junction nucleotides: 1. The CDR3 runs to 16 residues. The germline V gene has CDR1 MNHNS and CDR2 SASEGT.

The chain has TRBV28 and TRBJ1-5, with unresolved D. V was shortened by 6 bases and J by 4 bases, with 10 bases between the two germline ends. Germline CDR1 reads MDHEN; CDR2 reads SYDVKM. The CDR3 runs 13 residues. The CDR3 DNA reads TGTGCCAGCAGCGACCAAGTAAATCAGCCCCAGCATTTT. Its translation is CASSDQVNQPQHF.

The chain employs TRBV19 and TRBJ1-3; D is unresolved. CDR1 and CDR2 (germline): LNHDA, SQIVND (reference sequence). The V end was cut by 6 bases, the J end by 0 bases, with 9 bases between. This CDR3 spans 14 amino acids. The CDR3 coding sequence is TGTGCCAGTAGAGTCAGCCACTCTGGAAACACCATATATTTT. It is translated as CASRVSHSGNTIYF. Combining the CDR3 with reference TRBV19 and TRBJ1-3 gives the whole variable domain DGGITQSPKYLFRKEGQNVTLSCEQNLNHDAMYWYRQDPGQGLRLIYYSQIVNDFQKGDIAEGYSVSREKKESFPLTVTSAQKNPTAFYLCASRVSHSGNTIYFGEGSWLTVV.

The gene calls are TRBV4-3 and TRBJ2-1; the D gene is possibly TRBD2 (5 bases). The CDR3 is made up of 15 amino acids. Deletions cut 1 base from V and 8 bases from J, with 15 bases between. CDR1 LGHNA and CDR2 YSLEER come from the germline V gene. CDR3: CASSQAEGSEDEQFF. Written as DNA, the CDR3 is TGCGCCAGCAGCCAAGCCGAGGGATCCGAGGATGAGCAGTTCTTC.

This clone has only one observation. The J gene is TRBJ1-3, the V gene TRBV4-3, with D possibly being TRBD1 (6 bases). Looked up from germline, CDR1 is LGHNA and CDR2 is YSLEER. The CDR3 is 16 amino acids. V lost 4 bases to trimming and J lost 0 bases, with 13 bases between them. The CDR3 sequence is CASSRALGGSGNTIYF. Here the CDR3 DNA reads TGCGCCAGCAGCCGCGCACTAGGGGGCTCTGGAAACACCATATATTTT.

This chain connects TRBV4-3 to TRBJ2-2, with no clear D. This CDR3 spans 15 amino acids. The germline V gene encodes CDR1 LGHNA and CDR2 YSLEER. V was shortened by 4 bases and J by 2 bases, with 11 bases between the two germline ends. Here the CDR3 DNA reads TGCGCCAGCAGCCCCAGAGAAGCAAACACCGGGGAGCTGTTTTTT. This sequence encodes CASSPREANTGELFF.

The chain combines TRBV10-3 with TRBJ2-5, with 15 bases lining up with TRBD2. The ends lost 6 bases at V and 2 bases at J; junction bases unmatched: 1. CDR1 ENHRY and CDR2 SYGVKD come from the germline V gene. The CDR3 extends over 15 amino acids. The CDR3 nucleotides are TGTGCCATCAGGGGGACTAGCGGGGGGCAAGAGACCCAGTACTTC. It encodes CAIRGTSGGQETQYF.

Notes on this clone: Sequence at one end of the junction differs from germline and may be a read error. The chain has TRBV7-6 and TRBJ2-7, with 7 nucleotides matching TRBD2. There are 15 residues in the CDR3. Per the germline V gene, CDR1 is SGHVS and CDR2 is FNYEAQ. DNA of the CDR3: TGTGCCAGCAGCCTGCACGGGACGGACACTAGCGAGCAATACTTC. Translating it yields CASSLHGTDTSEQYF.

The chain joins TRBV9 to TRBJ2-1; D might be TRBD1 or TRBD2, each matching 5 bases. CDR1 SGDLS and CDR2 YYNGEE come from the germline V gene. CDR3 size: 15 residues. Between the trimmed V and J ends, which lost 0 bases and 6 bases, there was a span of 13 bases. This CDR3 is CASSVAPGAGNEQFF. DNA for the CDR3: TGTGCCAGCAGCGTAGCTCCCGGGGCCGGCAATGAGCAGTTCTTC. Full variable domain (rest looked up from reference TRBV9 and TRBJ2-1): DSGVTQTPKHLITATGQRVTLRCSPRSGDLSVYWYQQSLDQGLQFLIQYYNGEERAKGNILERFSAQQFPDLHSELNLSSLELGDSALYFCASSVAPGAGNEQFFGPGTRLTVL.

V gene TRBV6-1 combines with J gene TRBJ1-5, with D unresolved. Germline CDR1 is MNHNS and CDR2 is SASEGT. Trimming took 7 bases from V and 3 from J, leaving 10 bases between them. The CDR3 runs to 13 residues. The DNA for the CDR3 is TGTGCCAGCAATCAGGCGTTCAATCAGCCCCAGCATTTT. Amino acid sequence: CASNQAFNQPQHF.

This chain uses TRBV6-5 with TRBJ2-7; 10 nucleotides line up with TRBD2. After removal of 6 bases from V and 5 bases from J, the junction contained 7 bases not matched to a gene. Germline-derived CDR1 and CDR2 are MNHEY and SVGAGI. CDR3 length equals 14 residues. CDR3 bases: TGTGCCAGCAGGGTTAGCGGGGGGCGCGACGAGCAGTACTTC. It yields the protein CASRVSGGRDEQYF.

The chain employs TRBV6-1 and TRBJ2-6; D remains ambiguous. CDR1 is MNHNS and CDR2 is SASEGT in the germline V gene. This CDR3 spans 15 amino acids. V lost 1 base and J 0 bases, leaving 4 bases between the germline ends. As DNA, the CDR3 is TGTGCCAGCAGTGAAGGTCCCTCTGGGGCCAACGTCCTGACTTTC. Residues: CASSEGPSGANVLTF.

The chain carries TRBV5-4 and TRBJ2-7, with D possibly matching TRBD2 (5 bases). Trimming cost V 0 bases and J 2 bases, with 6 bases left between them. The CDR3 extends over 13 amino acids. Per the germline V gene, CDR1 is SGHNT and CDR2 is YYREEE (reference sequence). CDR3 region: CASSLVGTYEQYF. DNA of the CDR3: TGTGCCAGCAGCTTGGTCGGGACCTACGAGCAGTACTTC.

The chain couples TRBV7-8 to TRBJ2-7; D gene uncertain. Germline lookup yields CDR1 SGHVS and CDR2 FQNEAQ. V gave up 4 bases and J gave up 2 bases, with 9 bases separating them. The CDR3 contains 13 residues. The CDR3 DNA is TGTGCCAGCAGCTCCTCAGGTCCCTACGAGCAGTACTTC. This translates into CASSSSGPYEQYF.

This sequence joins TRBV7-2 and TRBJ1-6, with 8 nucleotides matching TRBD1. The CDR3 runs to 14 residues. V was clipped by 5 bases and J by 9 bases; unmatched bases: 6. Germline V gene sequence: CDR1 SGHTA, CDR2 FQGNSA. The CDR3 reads CASSRDRGGSPLHF. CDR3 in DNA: TGTGCCAGCAGCCGAGACAGGGGAGGTTCACCCCTCCACTTT.

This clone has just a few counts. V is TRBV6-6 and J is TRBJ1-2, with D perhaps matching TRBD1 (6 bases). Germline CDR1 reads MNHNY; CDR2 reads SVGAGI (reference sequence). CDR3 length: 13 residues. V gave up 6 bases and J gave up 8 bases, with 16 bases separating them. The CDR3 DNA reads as TGTGCCAGCAGCACCCTCAGGGGCGACGGCTACACCTTC. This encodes CASSTLRGDGYTF.

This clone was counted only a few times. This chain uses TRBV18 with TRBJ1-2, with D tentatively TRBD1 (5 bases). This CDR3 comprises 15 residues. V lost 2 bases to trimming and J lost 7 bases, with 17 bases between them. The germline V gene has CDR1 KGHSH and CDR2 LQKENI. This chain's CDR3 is CASSPTPTDGIGYTF. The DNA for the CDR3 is TGTGCCAGCTCACCAACCCCGACAGACGGGATTGGCTACACCTTC.

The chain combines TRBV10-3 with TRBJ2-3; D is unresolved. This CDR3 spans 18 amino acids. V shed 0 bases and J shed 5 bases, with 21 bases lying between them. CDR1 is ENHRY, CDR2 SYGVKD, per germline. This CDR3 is CAISESRVWRSTEDTQYF. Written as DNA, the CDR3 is TGTGCCATCAGTGAGTCACGGGTTTGGCGGTCTACGGAAGATACGCAGTATTTT.

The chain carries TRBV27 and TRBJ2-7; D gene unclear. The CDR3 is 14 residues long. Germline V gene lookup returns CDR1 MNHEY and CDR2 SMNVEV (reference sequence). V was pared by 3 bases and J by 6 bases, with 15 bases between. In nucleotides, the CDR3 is TGTGCCAGCAGTTTCGGTAGGGCGACCTCCGAGCAGTACTTC. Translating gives CASSFGRATSEQYF.

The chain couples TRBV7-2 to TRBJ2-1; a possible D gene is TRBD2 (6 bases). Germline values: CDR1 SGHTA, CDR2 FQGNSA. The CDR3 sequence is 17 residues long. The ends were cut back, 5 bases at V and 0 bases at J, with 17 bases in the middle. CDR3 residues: CASSPRSGRSSYNEQFF. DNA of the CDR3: TGTGCCAGCAGCCCGAGGTCCGGGAGAAGCTCCTACAATGAGCAGTTCTTC.

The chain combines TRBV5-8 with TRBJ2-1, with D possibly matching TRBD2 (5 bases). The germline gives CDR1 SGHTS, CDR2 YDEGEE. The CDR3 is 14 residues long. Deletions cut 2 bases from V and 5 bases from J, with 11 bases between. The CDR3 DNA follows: TGTGCCAGCAGCTTCGTTAGCGCGAACAATGAGCAGTTCTTC. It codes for CASSFVSANNEQFF.

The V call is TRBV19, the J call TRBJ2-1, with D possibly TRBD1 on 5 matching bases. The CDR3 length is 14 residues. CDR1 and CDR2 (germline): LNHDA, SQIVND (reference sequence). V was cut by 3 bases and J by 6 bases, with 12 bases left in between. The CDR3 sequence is CASSIQAGPNEQFF. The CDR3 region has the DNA TGTGCCAGTAGTATCCAGGCAGGGCCCAATGAGCAGTTCTTC.